The source of this T cell receptor beta chain is a study of blood T cell repertoires in COVID-19. Whole-study context: PBMCs, B-cell-depleted T cells, or T cells were the source of the cDNA or gDNA that made up the material.

V was trimmed by 4 bases and J by 10 bases, leaving 23 bases between them. The CDR3 length is 16 residues. Germline CDR1 and CDR2: SGHTA and FQGTGA. Source study methods: Estimated nucleated cell counts came from reference gene primer amplification. Produced via immunoSEQ multiplex PCR; TCRdb's table is partial and in-frame only. V, J and clone size derive from that table, while D and trimming were established from the DNA sequence. There are around 250,000 clones in the sample; roughly 86% occur only once, and approximately 9.7% lies in the top ten. This chain links TRBV7-3 with TRBJ2-1; D is unclear. The sequencing input was peripheral blood. This TCR came from a man aged 35-49 years with active or convalescent COVID-19. The CDR3 DNA reads as TGTGCCAGCAGCTCCCCCCCTACTCCGAGTCTTCACGAGCAGTTCTTC. Protein product: CASSSPPTPSLHEQFF.